A selection of T cell receptor beta chains follows, all from one sample in a study of blood T cell repertoires in COVID-19. Some clones are missing from TCRdb's copy, which holds only in-frame ones; the method was immunoSEQ multiplex PCR. The sample records 300,000 to 350,000 clones, about 87% being singletons. Sequences were obtained from peripheral blood. The receptors were sampled from a man aged 30 to 45 with COVID-19, enrolled during active disease. The CDR3 runs from the conserved cysteine through the conserved F or W. A D gene is named only where the DNA matches it firmly. The size of a clone is reported for some rows only, either as once, few or many, or as a class for expanded clones.

cdr3_nt | cdr3_aa | j_call | d_call | v_call | clone_size
TGTGCCACGCAGGGACAGGTCTACGAGCAGTACTTC | CATQGQVYEQYF | TRBJ2-7 | TRBD1 | TRBV28 | NA
TGCAGCGCTGGGGCCCGGGCCTACGAGCAGTACTTC | CSAGARAYEQYF | TRBJ2-7 | NA | TRBV29-1 | NA
TGTGCCAGCAGCTCCAGGCCCGGGACACCGAATGAAAAACTGTTTTTT | CASSSRPGTPNEKLFF | TRBJ1-4 | NA | TRBV11-2 | once
TGTGCCAGCAGCTCACCCCGACAGGGGACAGGCGAGCAGTACTTC | CASSSPRQGTGEQYF | TRBJ2-7 | TRBD1 | TRBV7-9 | NA
TGTGCCAGCAGCTTCAGTAGCGGGAGGTCCTCCTACAATGAGCAGTTCTTC | CASSFSSGRSSYNEQFF | TRBJ2-1 | TRBD2 | TRBV7-9 | NA
TGTGCCATCAGTGAGTGGTCCTCAGGGGGCCAGGGGTACGAGCAGTACTTC | CAISEWSSGGQGYEQYF | TRBJ2-7 | TRBD1 | TRBV10-3 | NA
TGTGCCAGCAGCTCGGTTGGAGGGGAATACTATGGCTACACCTTC | CASSSVGGEYYGYTF | TRBJ1-2 | NA | TRBV7-2 | once
TGTGCCACCAGTGATGGACTATTCCACGAGCAGTACTTC | CATSDGLFHEQYF | TRBJ2-7 | NA | TRBV24-1 | NA
TGTGCCAGCAGCCAGGGGGGTAATATCGGGTCGGGCTATGGCTACACCTTC | CASSQGGNIGSGYGYTF | TRBJ1-2 | TRBD1 | TRBV5-5 | once
TGTGCCAGCTCACCACTCGCGGTGATAGACGAGCAGTACTTC | CASSPLAVIDEQYF | TRBJ2-7 | NA | TRBV18 | NA
TGTGCCAGCAGCCTTGGACAGGGCCATACCGGGGAGCTGTTTTTT | CASSLGQGHTGELFF | TRBJ2-2 | TRBD1 | TRBV9 | NA
TGTGCCAGCAGTTACGGGGGCAGCCCCACCTACGAGCAGTACTTC | CASSYGGSPTYEQYF | TRBJ2-7 | NA | TRBV6-5 | NA
TGTGCCAGCAGCCAAGTCAACGGGGAGCTGTTTTTT | CASSQVNGELFF | TRBJ2-2 | NA | TRBV14 | once
TGTGCCAGCAGTTTGGCAGGGGGCCAGGCCCAGTACTTC | CASSLAGGQAQYF | TRBJ2-5 | TRBD1 | TRBV12-3/TRBV12-4 | once
TGTGCCAGCAGTTTACCGGCGAACACCGGGGAGCTGTTTTTT | CASSLPANTGELFF | TRBJ2-2 | NA | TRBV27 | NA
TGTGCCAGCAGCGGGACTAGCGGGGGCTACGAGCAGTACTTC | CASSGTSGGYEQYF | TRBJ2-7 | TRBD2 | TRBV9 | NA
TGTGCCAGCAGCCCAAACAGGGTGGTAAACATTCAGTACTTC | CASSPNRVVNIQYF | TRBJ2-4 | NA | TRBV7-2 | once
TGTGCCATCAGTGAAGACAGGGGAAAATCTGGGGCCAACGTCCTGACTTTC | CAISEDRGKSGANVLTF | TRBJ2-6 | TRBD1 | TRBV10-3 | NA
TGTGCCAGCAGCTTACAGGGGGGAGAAGAGACCCAGTACTTC | CASSLQGGEETQYF | TRBJ2-5 | TRBD1 | TRBV5-6 | NA
TGCGCCAGCAGCCAACGCCAGGGGAGCAACGAGCAGTACTTC | CASSQRQGSNEQYF | TRBJ2-7 | NA | TRBV4-3 | once
TGTGCCAGCAGTGACCGACAGGGGGCAACTGAAGCTTTCTTT | CASSDRQGATEAFF | TRBJ1-1 | TRBD1 | TRBV6-1 | NA
TGCGCCAGCACCCCGGGTCCTGGGAGATCCACAGATACGCAGTATTTT | CASTPGPGRSTDTQYF | TRBJ2-3 | NA | TRBV5-1 | NA
TGTGCCAGCAGCTTACGCCTAACTGGGGACAGGGGTCGAGAGACCCAGTACTTC | CASSLRLTGDRGRETQYF | TRBJ2-5 | TRBD1 | TRBV5-6 | NA
TGCGCCAGCAGCATCGGACAGGGGACAGCTAATGAAAAACTGTTTTTT | CASSIGQGTANEKLFF | TRBJ1-4 | TRBD1 | TRBV5-1 | NA
TGTGCCAGCAGTTACGTCAGCTCCTACGAGCAGTACTTC | CASSYVSSYEQYF | TRBJ2-7 | NA | TRBV6-6 | NA
TGTGCCAGCAGCTTGGGACAATCCCCACTCGTGGAGTACTTC | CASSLGQSPLVEYF | TRBJ2-7 | NA | TRBV5-6 | NA
TGTGCCAGCAGCTCCCAAACGGGAGTCTCGTCTGAAGCTTTCTTT | CASSSQTGVSSEAFF | TRBJ1-1 | NA | TRBV7-2 | few
TGCGCCAGCAGCCAAGAGAGTATCGGGAATGAAAAACTGTTTTTT | CASSQESIGNEKLFF | TRBJ1-4 | NA | TRBV4-3 | NA
TGTGCCATCAGCCAGGGGACCTACGAGCAGTACTTC | CAISQGTYEQYF | TRBJ2-7 | NA | TRBV10-3 | NA
TGTGCCAGCAGCTTAGGGTGGGGGGGCAGCACAGATACGCAGTATTTT | CASSLGWGGSTDTQYF | TRBJ2-3 | NA | TRBV7-2 | once
TGCAGTGCTAGTTCCGGGACAGGGGGTTTTCAGTCCGGGGAGCTGTTTTTT | CSASSGTGGFQSGELFF | TRBJ2-2 | TRBD1 | TRBV20-1 | NA
TGTGCCAGCAGCCTAAGTGAGGGGAGGGAGTTCTTC | CASSLSEGREFF | TRBJ2-1 | TRBD2 | TRBV3-1/TRBV3-2 | NA
TGTGCCACCAGTGAGCCCGGACAGGGGTTCTCCAATGAGCAGTTCTTC | CATSEPGQGFSNEQFF | TRBJ2-1 | TRBD1 | TRBV24-1 | few
TGTGCCAGCAGCTTAGGTCAGGTCTCCTACGAGCAGTACTTC | CASSLGQVSYEQYF | TRBJ2-7 | NA | TRBV11-2 | NA
TGTGCCAGCAGTTTATCTGATTATGGGGGGGACAATGAGCAGTTCTTC | CASSLSDYGGDNEQFF | TRBJ2-1 | TRBD2 | TRBV27 | NA